This T cell receptor (beta chain) is from a study of cytomegalovirus exposure and HLA in healthy donors (dated by TCRdb to 2016 to 2017). The study in broad terms: According to an earlier analysis of 450 to 650 of the donors, some 180 million T cells yielded roughly 110 million unique TCR beta sequences and roughly 280 Gb of sequence data. Rather than drawing on any new phenotypic data, the later analysis identified candidate immune exposures from TCR beta sequences and the way those sequences occurred across donors. In a later analysis, previously published TCR beta repertoires from 600 to 850 donors were re-analyzed and high-resolution HLA genotyping was added so that TCR occurrence patterns could be studied. Because of strong linkage in the cohort, four or five DR-DQ haplotypes were treated as single units for association and clustering. Donor age, sex, ethnicity and CMV serostatus were collected together with the repertoire data. Genome-wide SNP genotypes for about 55% of the roughly 670 donors were used in a later genetic analysis, which treated that subset as a discovery cohort. Of the 350 to 450 genotyped donors, about 80% fell in the genetic ancestry cluster associated with self-reported Caucasian donors. To predict cytomegalovirus infection status, the study brought together high-throughput TCR immunosequencing, statistical association of individual TCRs with disease status, and machine learning. Along with the roughly 710-subject first cohort, a separate validation cohort of more than 90 different subjects was used. All discovery cohort repertoires had been generated on a single sequencing platform. An early release that covered approximately 600 HLA-typed donors contained 250 to 350 gigabases of sequencing data and about 93 million unique TCR sequences. The study was designed to test whether signatures of past pathogen exposure could be identified by cataloging public T cell receptors. Using immunosequencing, the study profiled T cell repertoires from 500 to 800 subjects and related those repertoires to cytomegalovirus serostatus. The number of donors typed differed by locus, with roughly 629-640 for A, B, C, DRB1 and DQB1, approximately 500 for DQA1, some 570 for DPA1, and 400 to 490 for DPB1. Across approximately 400 genotyped donors of the cohort, an average of approximately 240,000 unique TCR beta nucleotide sequences per donor were sequenced, and approximately 17% of those sequences were non-productive. Class I and class II HLA loci were covered by the typing at four-digit resolution. In an earlier analysis of 587 of the donors, high-throughput TCR beta sequencing was used to judge whether each TCR beta V gene segment behaved as functional or pseudogenic. Points the paper makes about the study in general: This cohort had only TCR beta chains sequenced, and the lack of alpha or paired-chain data limited which features could be detected. A later analysis found that most CMV-associated TCR beta chains appeared HLA-restricted, with HLA associations seemingly driven largely by CMV exposure. The classifier was reported to diagnose cytomegalovirus status with high specificity and sensitivity in both the original cohort and the validation cohort. According to a later genetic analysis, donors in an Asian-associated ancestry cluster had fewer N-insertions in productive TCRs than the approximately 710-donor mean. A further reported finding was that TCR beta sequences accurately predicted the HLA-A and HLA-B alleles for most subjects in the first cohort. A few of the identified cytomegalovirus-associated TCR beta chains were confirmed in vitro to be specific for cytomegalovirus antigens. Compared with equally common non-associated chains, HLA-associated TCR beta chains in a later analysis were more clonally expanded and had lower generation probabilities. A cluster of highly shared sequence variants was judged likely to be a technical artifact of the sequencing pipeline. Across donors, most TCR sequences were observed very rarely, whereas some public TCRs were present in many individuals. According to a later analysis, TCR association rates differed among HLA loci, with DRB1 alleles showing the most associated TCRs and HLA-C alleles showing the fewest. Because counts were too low, approximately 18 rarely observed V segments, including chromosome 9 orphons, were excluded from the earlier analysis of several hundred of the donors. The presence/absence analyses assumed that sequencing depth was roughly uniform across donors, and that assumption may not be true. For the cohort, immune exposure information was limited to CMV serostatus. Because HLA typing was unavailable for some donors at each locus, only the typed subset was used in association tests. According to a later analysis, parvovirus B19, influenza, CMV and Epstein-Barr virus appeared linked to several top co-occurrence clusters. Strong co-occurrence of HLA alleles, especially DR and DQ, made assigning TCR associations to individual alleles difficult. In a later analysis, around 17,000 TCR beta sequences were associated with specific HLA alleles at a false discovery rate of 0.05. In an earlier analysis of more than 450 of the donors, most TCR beta V segments were observed in productive rearrangements about 90% or about 30% of the time, broadly matching IMGT annotations. The study listed approximately 150 TCR beta chains as associated with cytomegalovirus. The authors suggested that the approach could potentially be generalized to other disease states and immunological phenotypes. Correlated functional status among segregating V segments might reflect linkage disequilibrium, but an unknown experimental factor could not be ruled out. An association between a missense DCLRE1C variant and V-gene and J-gene trimming of TCR beta chains was found in a later genetic analysis and replicated in an independent cohort.

The cohort consisted of approximately 670 healthy bone marrow donors. At the time of sampling, every cohort member was nominally healthy, though immune exposures that went unrecorded were likely present. The donor tested CMV seropositive and was one of the 289 seropositive cohort members. A peripheral blood sample was collected from each donor, and TCR beta sequencing was performed on peripheral blood mononuclear cells. The Qiagen DNeasy Blood Extraction Kit was used to extract genomic DNA from the blood cell samples. Remarks on this clone: Its cognate antigen has yet to be identified. Base qualities are not at hand, and no much larger clone is one base apart.

The protocol used for the library was the immunoSEQ multiplex PCR assay. For the multiplex PCR, a mixture combining 60 forward primers for TCR Vbeta segments and 13 reverse primers for TCR Jbeta segments was used. The CDR3 region of rearranged TCR beta genes was amplified from genomic DNA by a multiplex PCR assay. The Illumina HiSeq System was used to sequence the amplified TCR beta libraries as 87-base-pair reads. The original pipeline was this. A later analysis counted about 82 million unique TCR beta chains across the 550 to 800 repertoires, and some 12 million of these chains were shared by at least two donors. Raw reads were error-corrected and collapsed into unique sequences with a nearest-neighbor algorithm that merged closely related sequences to remove PCR and sequencing errors. CDR3 sequences were aligned to IMGT reference sequences to assign V, D and J gene segments. For a sequence to be retained, a match of at least six nucleotides to both a V gene segment and a J gene segment was required. Rearrangements were classified as productive when the CDR3 lacked stop codons and remained in frame with V and J, and all other rearrangements were classified as non-productive. Following IMGT convention, CDR3 was defined as the stretch from the second conserved V-encoded cysteine to the conserved J-encoded phenylalanine. The earlier analysis of 587 of the donors excluded sequences that lacked an unambiguous match to a single V gene segment. An earlier analysis of a few hundred of the donors classified V segments as functional when productive rearrangements were above 56.7% and as segregating when the standard deviation between donors was above 5%. A statistical classification framework was developed to diagnose cytomegalovirus status using the catalog of TCR beta chain sequences. In a later analysis, TCR nucleotide sequences were compared against IMGT/GENE-DB human TR gene sequences so that V and J genes could be assigned. A later analysis assigned CDR3 sequences and most-parsimonious VDJ recombination scenarios with the TCRdist pipeline. In a later analysis, each TCR beta chain was defined by its CDR3 amino acid sequence together with its V-gene family, and reads without a unique V-gene family were excluded. As a way to deal with suspected cross-contamination and a sequencing artifact, a later analysis dropped 450 to 600 nucleotide sequences that were highly shared and had low generation probability. In a later analysis, a clonal expansion index for each public chain was calculated from normalized within-repertoire ranks of inferred template counts. In a later analysis, generation probabilities were computed with a VDJ recombination model fitted to out-of-frame rearrangements, and the resulting probabilities were checked against IGoR. In a later analysis, TCR-TCR, TCR-HLA and TCR-CMV co-occurrence was scored with hypergeometric tests, and a repertoire-size bias correction was applied to TCR pairs. In a later analysis, false discovery rates were estimated by permuting HLA or CMV assignments 20 times. A later analysis grouped co-occurring TCRs with DBSCAN, adding TCRdist sequence similarity when clustering within HLA-allele-positive subsets. Co-occurrence clustering excluded repertoires with fewer than 30,000 or more than 120,000 public chains, plus five with anomalous nucleotide sharing. Entries here come from immuneACCESS through TCRdb and include only in-frame sequences with V and J called. Some clones fail to appear in such tables; in the studies checked, an unresolved V gene covers under half of the shortfall, and the cause of the remainder is unknown. V, J and clone size reflect that table, while D and trimming were determined from the DNA. Recorded for this sample are 180,000 or so clones; 80% of them occurred a single time. Around 1.4% of the sample is held by the ten biggest clonotypes.

Sequenced material: PBMCs. The sequence derives from a girl aged 5-17 years in good health and CMV-seropositive.

The nucleotide sequence is TGTGCCAGCAGACCCGACAGGAAAGAGACCCAGTACTTC. Translated, it reads CASRPDRKETQYF. The chain couples TRBV6-5 to TRBJ2-5; TRBD1 might be the D gene, on 6 matching bases. The CDR3 goes from the cysteine to the phenylalanine over 13 residues. Only the CDR3 part of the read is kept: 39 bases, read in frame from the first base. V is shortened by 6 bases, J by 3 bases, and the region joining them spans 11 bases. CDR1 MNHEY and CDR2 SVGAGI are derived from the germline V gene.